Described below is a single T cell receptor beta chain sequence and its context. Its antigen is still unknown. Per-base qualities were not stored, and no clone one base away is much larger. Using the deep immunoSEQ assay, multiplex PCR amplified TCR CDR3 regions from genomic DNA. For each cell subset, the extracted genomic DNA was distributed evenly across all wells of several immunoSEQ 96-well plates, and each plate served as one replicate. For sorted subsets, each replicate PCR was loaded with about 0.2 ug genomic DNA, equivalent to about 30,000 T cell genomes. The purified libraries were quantified using a Qubit 3.0 fluorometer, sized with a Bioanalyzer 2100, and then quantified again using the KAPA Library Quantification kit. Every immunoSEQ 96-well plate was sequenced on a separate single-read 150-cycle Illumina NextSeq 550 flow cell. Per the original workflow: The immunoSEQ output contained only junctional sequences without quality scores, so filtering could not match that applied to full-length reads. To assign V/J genes and CDR3, sequences were annotated using PyIR, a Python wrapper for IgBLAST v1.9, with IMGT germline references. Reads with weak V/J assignments (E-value above 1e-6), missing CDR3, stop codons, out-of-frame junctions, or ambiguous translated residues were removed. A V3J clonotype was defined by an identical inferred V gene, J gene, and CDR3 amino acid sequence. To compute the percentage overlap between repertoires, the number of shared unique clonotypes was divided by the size of the smaller repertoire. Repertoire richness was assessed with RTK rarefaction, the Chao1 estimator, and Recon v2.1 estimates of unobserved clonotypes. For all TCRbeta clonotypes obtained by the gDNA method from four donors, generation probabilities were computed with OLGA. Here the immuneACCESS table is served through TCRdb, limited to in-frame sequences with V and J called. Missing clones are a known gap in these copies; in checked studies unresolved V genes cover under half, and the rest lacks a known reason. V and J calls and clone size are as listed in that table; D and trimming were resolved from the DNA. Within this sample are roughly 500,000 clones, with 95% to 97% of them counted one time only. 0.06% of the sample is in the top ten clones.

CDR1 SNHLY and CDR2 FYNNEI are derived from the germline V gene. V trim: 8 bases; J trim: 7 bases; unmatched bases: 5. The CDR3, cysteine through phenylalanine, is 13 amino acids long. The CDR3 DNA has 39 bases and is translated from base 1. The donors were healthy, HIV-negative adults with no recently reported acute infections or vaccinations. Every donor was a Caucasian adult residing in Nashville, Tennessee, USA. Magnetic negative selection was used to enrich CD4+ T cells, after which naive cells were positively selected on CD45RA and the negative fraction became the memory subset. Blood was obtained by leukapheresis, after which PBMCs were separated by Ficoll-Histopaque density gradient centrifugation and cryopreserved in liquid nitrogen vapor phase. Purity and quantity of every magnetically sorted T cell population were checked by analytical flow cytometry. Genomic DNA was isolated from each sorted fraction and quantified by UV absorbance on a Nanodrop 2000c.

This specimen comes from a study of shared clonotypes between healthy human individuals (dated by TCRdb to 2018 to 2020). Context from the whole study: The cohort comprised a couple of women and three men aged 18 to 49 years. For each donor, CD4 naive and CD4 memory were each given three plates, CD8 naive was given two plates, and CD8 memory was given one plate. Each donor's leukapheresis produced roughly between roughly 0.9 and 8.9 billion PBMCs. To estimate repertoire size and how much clonotype sharing occurs between individuals, the study deeply sequenced the blood TCR repertoires of five healthy adults. To increase sequencing depth and limit assay-specific biases, TCR repertoire library preparation and sequencing were carried out by different laboratories using diverse techniques.

What the study reported, not specific to this receptor: Estimated clonotype richness was generally larger for naive than for memory subsets. Sampling was restricted to blood, and TCR repertoires in tissues likely differ from the TCR repertoires found in blood. Across a few donors, approximately 5% of naive CD4, approximately 3.6% of naive CD8, approximately 2.5% of memory CD4, and approximately 0.4% of memory CD8 clonotypes were shared. Pairwise subsampling led to the expectation that sequencing depth would affect the degree of clonotype sharing among donors. Even with the large sequencing depth, rarefaction of the sorted-subset datasets indicated that sequencing was incomplete. Clonotypes shared by all four sorted-subset donors showed higher generation probabilities than non-shared clonotypes. Because the study included only a small number of donors, the genetic and exposure-history diversity represented was limited.

The specimen sequenced was naive CD4+ T cells sorted from blood. The label giving this sample's cell subset or site can be read as: CD45RA+ positively selected. The sequence joins TRBV2 to TRBJ1-6; 7 bases in the middle match TRBD1. The TCR sequence derives from a woman younger than 45 in good health. The CDR3 region has the sequence CASHRGMNSPLHF. DNA sequence: TGTGCCAGCCACAGGGGAATGAATTCACCCCTCCACTTT.